Shown below are 21 T cell receptor beta chains from a single sample sequenced in a study of cytomegalovirus exposure and HLA in healthy donors. 13 Jbeta primers and 60 Vbeta primers were used for the PCR. Data came from immunoSEQ multiplex PCR; TCRdb stores just in-frame clones and leaves some out. The sample includes 120,000 to 150,000 clones, 77% of them seen just once. Sequencing was done on a sample of PBMCs. The receptor set was obtained from a woman between 50 and 59 years old in good health and CMV-seronegative.

This sequence joins TRBV7-9 and TRBJ2-4, with TRBD2 as a possible D gene (7 bases). The V end lost 5 bases, the J end lost 3 bases, and 17 bases lay between the germline ends. The CDR3 is made up of 16 amino acids. Germline assignment: CDR1 SEHNR and CDR2 FQNEAQ (reference sequence). This CDR3 is CASSNSWGGLKNIQYF. CDR3 nucleotide sequence: TGTGCCAGCAGCAACTCGTGGGGGGGCCTCAAAAACATTCAGTACTTC. Full variable domain (rest looked up from reference TRBV7-9 and TRBJ2-4): DTGVSQNPRHKITKRGQNVTFRCDPISEHNRLYWYRQTLGQGPEFLTYFQNEAQLEKSRLLSDRFSAERPKGSFSTLEIQRTEQGDSAMYLCASSNSWGGLKNIQYFGAGTRLSVL.

This chain uses TRBV19 with TRBJ1-5; D gene ambiguous. The CDR3 contains 14 residues. V was shortened by 10 bases and J by 0 bases, with 13 bases between the two germline ends. Germline CDR1 LNHDA, CDR2 SQIVND (reference sequence). DNA for the CDR3: TGTGCCACTACCGGAGGGTATAGCAATCAGCCCCAGCATTTT. Translated, it gives CATTGGYSNQPQHF.

The chain employs TRBV30 and TRBJ2-7, with a tentative D call TRBD1 (5 bases). Per the germline V gene, CDR1 is GTSNPN and CDR2 is SVGIG (reference sequence). The V end was cut by 2 bases, the J end by 2 bases, with 7 bases between. The CDR3 sequence is 12 residues long. The CDR3 DNA sequence: TGTGCCTGGAGTTCGACAGCCTACGAGCAGTACTTC. Its protein is CAWSSTAYEQYF. Full variable domain (remainder filled in from reference TRBV30 and TRBJ2-7): SQTIHQWPATLVQPVGSPLSLECTVEGTSNPNLYWYRQAAGRGLQLLFYSVGIGQISSEVPQNLSASRPQDRQFILSSKKLLLSDSGFYLCAWSSTAYEQYFGPGTRLTVT.

The rearrangement links TRBV28 to TRBJ1-2, with unresolved D. The germline gives CDR1 MDHEN, CDR2 SYDVKM. Between the trimmed V and J ends, which lost 6 bases and 7 bases, there was a span of 9 bases. The CDR3 contains 11 residues. The CDR3 DNA reads as TGTGCCAGCAGGTCAGAGGGTGGCTACACCTTC. Translation: CASRSEGGYTF.

The chain carries TRBV27 and TRBJ1-6; 7 positions agree with TRBD1. With 6 bases clipped from V and 10 bases from J, the junction kept 12 bases outside the gene matches. Germline V gene sequence: CDR1 MNHEY, CDR2 SMNVEV (reference sequence). The CDR3 has 15 amino acids. The CDR3 nucleotides read TGTGCCAGCAGGGAAGGGGGCGAGAGAAGGTCACCCCTCCACTTT. Translation: CASREGGERRSPLHF.

This clone was detected only a few times. V usage is TRBV4-3 and J usage is TRBJ2-1, with a tentative D call TRBD2 (6 bases). The V and J ends lost 1 base and 10 bases respectively, with 17 bases between them. Germline assignment: CDR1 LGHNA and CDR2 YSLEER. The CDR3 is 15 residues long. Here the CDR3 DNA reads TGCGCCAGCAGCCAAGTTGTTTCTAGGCGGGGAGAGCAGTTCTTC. It yields the protein CASSQVVSRRGEQFF.

The rearrangement uses TRBV19 and TRBJ1-4, with TRBD1 identical over 9 bases. Unmatched junction bases numbered 9, after V lost 6 bases and J lost 7 bases. Germline assignment: CDR1 LNHDA and CDR2 SQIVND (reference sequence). The CDR3 runs 15 residues. The CDR3, as DNA: TGTGCCAGTAGGCCCCGGACAGGGGAGAGTGAAAAACTGTTTTTT. Amino acids: CASRPRTGESEKLFF.

The chain combines TRBV5-1 with TRBJ2-5; 7 nucleotides agree with TRBD1. This CDR3 is 15 amino acids long. The germline V gene has CDR1 SGHRS and CDR2 YFSETQ. Unmatched junction bases numbered 9, after V lost 2 bases and J lost 5 bases. CDR3 residues: CASSLGAGGVETQYF. The DNA for the CDR3 is TGCGCCAGCAGCTTAGGGGCAGGGGGAGTTGAGACCCAGTACTTC.

In its sample, this clone was seen once. V is TRBV10-1 and J is TRBJ1-2, with D tentatively TRBD1 (5 bases). CDR3 length equals 13 residues. Germline CDR1 is WNHNN and CDR2 is SYGVQD (reference sequence). Trimming shortened V by 0 bases and J by 8 bases, and 10 bases separated the two germline ends. CDR3 nucleotides: TGCGCCAGCAGTGAGTCAGGGGTGATGGGCTACACCTTC. It encodes CASSESGVMGYTF.

In its sample, this clone was seen a few times. The V and J genes are TRBV4-1 and TRBJ1-2, with 8 nucleotides matching TRBD1. J gave up 2 bases and V 4 bases, and 12 bases lay outside the gene matches. CDR1 is MGHRA and CDR2 is YSYEKL in the germline V gene. The CDR3 consists of 17 residues. The CDR3 sequence: CASSRNRDRGENYGYTF. CDR3 bases: TGCGCCAGCAGCCGAAACAGAGACAGGGGCGAAAACTATGGCTACACCTTC.

The chain couples TRBV6-5 to TRBJ2-7; 11 nucleotides agree with TRBD2. The CDR3 runs to 16 residues. Germline values: CDR1 MNHEY, CDR2 SVGAGI. J was trimmed by 5 bases and V by 0 bases; bases with no gene match: 6. The CDR3 DNA is TGTGCCAGCAGTTACTCGATAGCGGGGGGGCCCGACGAGCAGTACTTC. This translates into CASSYSIAGGPDEQYF.

In this sample, this clone turned up once. The chain uses TRBV4-3 and TRBJ1-5, with D unclear. The CDR3 consists of 14 residues. Trimming left V 0 bases short and J 5 bases short, with 8 bases between. The germline V gene has CDR1 LGHNA and CDR2 YSLEER. CDR3 bases: TGCGCCAGCAGCCAAGATTTGGCAGATCAGCCCCAGCATTTT. This codes for CASSQDLADQPQHF.

This chain uses TRBV19 with TRBJ2-2; 9 bases map to TRBD1. The CDR3 has 14 residues. V was clipped by 5 bases and J by 5 bases; unmatched bases: 3. Germline V gene lookup returns CDR1 LNHDA and CDR2 SQIVND (reference sequence). CDR3 in DNA: TGTGCCAGTAGTGGACAGGGGAGTACCGGGGAGCTGTTTTTT. Amino acid sequence: CASSGQGSTGELFF.

The chain recombines TRBV6-1 with TRBJ1-5, with D possibly being TRBD1 (6 bases). Trimming removed 0 bases at V and 7 bases at J, with 16 bases between. The V gene's germline CDR1 is MNHNS and CDR2 SASEGT. The CDR3 length is 16 residues. CDR3 sequence reads: CASSEAHVGGWQPQHF. DNA for the CDR3: TGTGCCAGCAGTGAAGCGCACGTAGGGGGATGGCAGCCCCAGCATTTT.

The chain links TRBV5-4 to TRBJ2-7, with 7 bases identical to TRBD2. The CDR3 is 13 amino acids. The germline V gene encodes CDR1 SGHNT and CDR2 YYREEE (reference sequence). V gave up 7 bases and J gave up 2 bases; unmatched junction bases: 6. The CDR3 loop is CASSEAGAYEQYF. DNA for the CDR3: TGTGCCAGCTCGGAGGCGGGGGCCTACGAGCAGTACTTC.

The rearrangement uses TRBV19 and TRBJ1-1, with D possibly matching TRBD1 (6 bases). Germline V lookup: CDR1 LNHDA, CDR2 SQIVND (reference sequence). With 4 bases removed from V and 0 bases from J, the gap between germline ends came to 6 bases. The CDR3 consists of 13 residues. For the CDR3, the DNA is TGTGCCAGTAGTAACAGGGTGAACACTGAAGCTTTCTTT. Translation: CASSNRVNTEAFF.

The rearrangement links TRBV7-2 to TRBJ2-2; D is unresolved. CDR3 length equals 12 residues. V was pared by 6 bases and J by 2 bases, with 4 bases between. Germline V gene sequence: CDR1 SGHTA, CDR2 FQGNSA. The CDR3 spells CASRLNTGELFF. The CDR3 DNA follows: TGTGCCAGCAGACTAAACACCGGGGAGCTGTTTTTT.

The chain uses TRBV7-8 and TRBJ1-4, with a weak D call TRBD1 (5 bases). Trimming took 1 base from V and 0 from J, leaving 9 bases between them. CDR1 is SGHVS, CDR2 FQNEAQ, per germline. The CDR3 loop spans 16 amino acids. The DNA for the CDR3 is TGTGCCAGCAGCTTAGACAGGCGCGCAACTAATGAAAAACTGTTTTTT. Protein product: CASSLDRRATNEKLFF.

Comment on this clone: Other DNA sequences within the sample encode an identical CDR3. The CDR3 sequence is CASSLVTGGTGELFF. The CDR3 DNA follows: TGTGCCAGCAGCTTAGTGACCGGGGGGACCGGGGAGCTGTTTTTT. The V and J genes are TRBV7-6 and TRBJ2-2; 7 bases line up with TRBD2. Germline CDR1 is SGHVS and CDR2 is FNYEAQ. The J segment lost 5 bases and the V segment lost 1 base, leaving 4 bases of the junction unmatched. The CDR3 contains 15 residues.

The rearrangement uses TRBV6-6 and TRBJ2-5, with 9 bases aligning to TRBD2. J lost 5 bases, V lost 2 bases, and 3 bases had no gene match. CDR3 length equals 14 residues. In germline, CDR1 is MNHNY, CDR2 SVGAGI (reference sequence). For the CDR3, the DNA is TGTGCCAGCAGTTACCCCGGACTAGCGGAGACCCAGTACTTC. Its translation is CASSYPGLAETQYF.

V gene TRBV7-3 combines with J gene TRBJ2-2; D gene unclear. V gave up 5 bases and J gave up 4 bases, with 8 bases separating them. The CDR3 has 13 amino acids. The V gene's germline CDR1 is SGHTA and CDR2 FQGTGA. CDR3 nucleotides: TGTGCCAGCAGCATCAGTGGCACCGGGGAGCTGTTTTTT. Protein product: CASSISGTGELFF.